This passage covers 21 T cell receptor beta chains from one sample sequenced in a study of blood T cell repertoires in COVID-19 (TCRdb year 2020). The library was generated by the immunoSEQ multiplex PCR assay. TCRdb stores this immuneACCESS table with in-frame sequences only. Part of the clones is absent; in the studies checked, under half of the shortfall reflects unresolved V genes, and no reason is known for the rest. In all, the sample holds approximately 250,000 clones, and approximately 86% of those were seen once. In total, the top ten clones hold under 2% of the sample. Sequenced input: peripheral blood. These receptors all stem from a man under 40 with active or convalescent COVID-19.

This rearrangement joins TRBV29-1 to TRBJ1-1; 7 positions match TRBD1. The CDR3 is made up of 13 amino acids. V gave up 7 bases and J gave up 1 base; unmatched junction bases: 6. Looked up from germline, CDR1 is SQVTM and CDR2 is ANQGSEA. DNA of the CDR3: TGCAGCGCCGTCAGGGGGGAGAACACTGAAGCTTTCTTT. This translates into CSAVRGENTEAFF.

The chain carries TRBV7-8 and TRBJ2-5; 9 positions match TRBD2. The CDR3 totals 15 residues. Trimming at V came to 3 bases and at J to 3 bases, leaving 5 bases not matched to a gene. Germline V CDR1 and CDR2: SGHVS, FQNEAQ. In DNA, the CDR3 is TGTGCCAGCAGCTTTGGGCCTAGCGGGGAAGAGACCCAGTACTTC. It is translated as CASSFGPSGEETQYF. The full variable domain, rest sourced from reference TRBV7-8 and TRBJ2-5, is GAGVSQSPRYKVAKRGQDVALRCDPISGHVSLFWYQQALGQGPEFLTYFQNEAQLDKSGLPSDRFFAERPEGSVSTLKIQRTQQEDSAVYLCASSFGPSGEETQYFGPGTRLLVL.

This chain links TRBV4-3 with TRBJ1-2; 9 bases are shared with TRBD1. Germline trimming cut 2 bases from V and 2 bases from J; bases unmatched to any gene: 24. Germline CDR1 reads LGHNA; CDR2 reads YSLEER. The CDR3 runs 22 residues. The CDR3 reads CASSQNGRSSGQGDRSNYGYTF. The CDR3 DNA follows: TGCGCCAGCAGCCAAAACGGACGGTCCTCGGGACAGGGTGATCGATCCAACTATGGCTACACCTTC.

The gene calls are TRBV4-3 and TRBJ2-7, with 7 bases fitting TRBD1. After removal of 1 base from V and 0 bases from J, the junction contained 3 bases not matched to a gene. CDR1 LGHNA and CDR2 YSLEER come from the germline V gene. This CDR3 is 15 amino acids long. The CDR3 is CASSQAGGVSYEQYF. CDR3 nucleotides: TGCGCCAGCAGCCAAGCAGGGGGTGTCTCCTACGAGCAGTACTTC.

The J gene is TRBJ2-3, the V gene TRBV29-1; a weak D match, TRBD1 (6 bases). Germline V lookup: CDR1 SQVTM, CDR2 ANQGSEA. The CDR3 runs to 16 residues. Trimming removed 3 bases from V and 2 bases from J, with 18 bases in between. CDR3 in amino acids: CSVEYMGAVVTDTQYF. In nucleotides, the CDR3 is TGCAGCGTTGAGTATATGGGGGCGGTTGTCACAGATACGCAGTATTTT.

The chain carries TRBV30 and TRBJ2-4, with 7 bases aligning to TRBD2. Germline loops: CDR1 GTSNPN, CDR2 SVGIG (reference sequence). The length of the CDR3 is 15 residues. J was trimmed by 1 base and V by 1 base; bases with no gene match: 4. The CDR3 region is CAWSEPGGAKNIQYF. The DNA of the CDR3 is TGTGCCTGGAGTGAACCCGGGGGGGCCAAAAACATTCAGTACTTC.

This rearrangement joins TRBV11-2 to TRBJ2-5; D not resolved. This CDR3 comprises 17 residues. V gave up 5 bases and J gave up 5 bases, with 24 bases separating them. Looked up from germline, CDR1 is SGHAT and CDR2 is FQNNGV. The CDR3: CASSTLLGEGLRETQYF. The CDR3 coding sequence is TGTGCCAGCAGCACCCTCCTGGGCGAAGGATTACGGGAGACCCAGTACTTC.

This rearrangement joins TRBV5-1 to TRBJ2-1, with 11 nucleotides matching TRBD1. This CDR3 spans 14 amino acids. The ends lost 5 bases at V and 6 bases at J; junction bases unmatched: 4. Germline CDR1 reads SGHRS; CDR2 reads YFSETQ. The CDR3 region is CASRGQGVGNEQFF. The CDR3 nucleotides are TGCGCCAGCAGGGGACAGGGGGTGGGCAATGAGCAGTTCTTC.

V gene TRBV3-1 (or the pseudogene TRBV3-2) combines with J gene TRBJ1-5; 9 nucleotides line up with TRBD1. Germline lookup yields CDR1 LGHDT and CDR2 YNNKEL (reference sequence). This CDR3 contains 15 residues. Trimming cost V 1 base and J 2 bases; bases outside gene matches: 0. The DNA for the CDR3 is TGTGCCAGCAGCCAAGGGACAGGGGGCAATCAGCCCCAGCATTTT. This translates into CASSQGTGGNQPQHF.

This clone was seen a few times. The gene calls are TRBV5-5 and TRBJ1-1; 8 bases align to TRBD1. J lost 6 bases, V lost 3 bases, and 7 bases had no gene match. Germline CDR1 and CDR2: SGHKS and YYEKEE (reference sequence). This CDR3 spans 14 amino acids. The CDR3 coding sequence is TGTGCCAGCAGCTCGAGACAGGGGAGGGCTGAAGCTTTCTTT. Translation: CASSSRQGRAEAFF.

The CDR3 loop is CSVGSGGFAGELFF. DNA of the CDR3: TGCAGCGTTGGATCGGGGGGTTTCGCCGGGGAGCTGTTTTTT. This rearrangement joins TRBV29-1 to TRBJ2-2, with 7 nucleotides matching TRBD2. CDR3 size: 14 residues. Germline CDR1 SQVTM, CDR2 ANQGSEA. The J segment lost 6 bases and the V segment lost 4 bases, leaving 8 bases of the junction unmatched.

This chain uses TRBV30 with TRBJ1-1; a possible D gene is TRBD1 (5 bases). CDR3 length: 15 residues. In germline, CDR1 is GTSNPN, CDR2 SVGIG (reference sequence). Trimming took off 1 base at V and 1 base at J, with 13 bases between the two ends. The CDR3 spells CAWSGGRTTNTEAFF. The CDR3 nucleotides read TGTGCCTGGAGTGGAGGGAGGACAACGAACACTGAAGCTTTCTTT. The full variable domain, completed using reference TRBV30 and TRBJ1-1, is SQTIHQWPATLVQPVGSPLSLECTVEGTSNPNLYWYRQAAGRGLQLLFYSVGIGQISSEVPQNLSASRPQDRQFILSSKKLLLSDSGFYLCAWSGGRTTNTEAFFGQGTRLTVV.

The rearrangement links TRBV5-1 to TRBJ2-3; D possibly corresponds to TRBD1 (6 bases). V was cut by 3 bases and J by 5 bases, with 10 bases left in between. The CDR3 has 13 amino acids. Germline-derived CDR1 and CDR2 are SGHRS and YFSETQ. The CDR3 spells CASSSRGGDTQYF. The CDR3 bases are TGCGCCAGCAGCTCCAGAGGGGGAGATACGCAGTATTTT.

The J gene is TRBJ2-1, the V gene TRBV7-9; D perhaps matches TRBD2 (5 bases). V was trimmed by 6 bases and J by 7 bases, leaving 13 bases between them. CDR1 is SEHNR, CDR2 FQNEAQ, per germline (reference sequence). This CDR3 spans 13 amino acids. The CDR3 DNA follows: TGTGCCAGCAGTCCTGATAGCGTGAATGAGCAGTTCTTC. Amino acids: CASSPDSVNEQFF.

Of note for this clone: The same CDR3 can be traced to other DNA sequences in this sample. CDR3 DNA: TGCGCCAGCAGCCAAGATCGAGTTCAGCCCCAGCATTTT. Protein: CASSQDRVQPQHF. The chain links TRBV4-3 to TRBJ1-5; D is ambiguous. The CDR3 sequence is 13 residues long. V was pared by 0 bases and J by 6 bases, with 6 bases between. Germline CDR1 reads LGHNA; CDR2 reads YSLEER.

This clone turned up a few times. The chain couples TRBV7-2 to TRBJ1-2; TRBD1 aligns across 11 bases. This CDR3 comprises 16 residues. V lost 5 bases to trimming and J lost 6 bases; unmatched junction nucleotides: 11. Per germline, CDR1 SGHTA and CDR2 FQGNSA. The CDR3 region has the DNA TGTGCCAGCAGCCCCACCCCCGGACAGGGGGCTGATGGCTACACCTTC. It yields the protein CASSPTPGQGADGYTF.

V usage is TRBV25-1 and J usage is TRBJ2-2; 10 bases map to TRBD1. CDR1 MGHDK and CDR2 SYGVNS come from the germline V gene. The CDR3 has 15 residues. Trimming at V came to 4 bases and at J to 7 bases, leaving 6 bases not matched to a gene. This CDR3 reads CASSVRGTGVGELFF. CDR3 in DNA: TGTGCCAGCAGTGTCCGCGGGACAGGGGTCGGGGAGCTGTTTTTT.

The chain carries TRBV3-1 (or the pseudogene TRBV3-2) and TRBJ1-3, with TRBD1 matching over 7 bases. V gave up 1 base and J gave up 0 bases; unmatched junction bases: 9. Germline lookup yields CDR1 LGHDT and CDR2 YNNKEL (reference sequence). The CDR3 spans 18 residues. The CDR3 region has the DNA TGTGCCAGCAGCCAAGGCCCGCGAGGGACAGCCTCTGGAAACACCATATATTTT. Translated, it gives CASSQGPRGTASGNTIYF.

This clone was counted only a few times. Within the sample, other DNA sequences also encode this same CDR3. The chain links TRBV7-9 to TRBJ2-2; possible D gene TRBD2, 6 bases. The CDR3 loop spans 14 amino acids. The germline CDR1 and CDR2 sequences are SEHNR and FQNEAQ (reference sequence). The ends were cut back, 1 base at V and 5 bases at J, with 8 bases in the middle. The CDR3 coding sequence is TGTGCCAGCAGCTTAGTCCGGGGGACCGGGGAGCTGTTTTTT. Translation: CASSLVRGTGELFF.

The chain uses TRBV3-1 (or the pseudogene TRBV3-2) and TRBJ2-1, with 7 nucleotides matching TRBD2. This CDR3 comprises 17 residues. CDR1 is LGHDT, CDR2 YNNKEL, per germline (reference sequence). The trim removed 4 bases at V and 1 base at J, leaving 10 bases unmatched. CDR3 region: CASSLFTWEGSYNEQFF. CDR3 DNA sequence: TGTGCCAGCAGCCTCTTCACCTGGGAGGGGTCCTACAATGAGCAGTTCTTC.

This clone appeared a single time. V is TRBV24-1 and J is TRBJ2-5, with D hard to call. This CDR3 has 12 residues. Trimming stripped 1 base from V and 5 bases from J, with 4 bases between. Germline V lookup: CDR1 KGHDR, CDR2 SFDVKD. CDR3 nucleotide sequence: TGTGCCACCAGTGATTTCGGGGAGACCCAGTACTTC. This translates into CATSDFGETQYF.